This T cell receptor (beta chain) was identified during a study of blood T cell repertoires in COVID-19 (TCRdb year 2020). As for the study more broadly: Samples covering the acute and convalescent phases of COVID-19 were provided by collaborators in the United States, Italy and Spain. The prospective study material was composed of cDNA or gDNA derived from T cells, B-cell-depleted T cells, or PBMCs. The dataset comprised deeply sampled blood TCRbeta repertoires from subjects exposed to, actively infected with, or recovered from COVID-19. The repertoires were released in a freely available public database meant as a resource for research on the immune response to SARS-CoV-2. The samples were drawn from the first 160 participants of the ongoing ImmuneRACE study and from over 950 subjects provided by 6 global collaborators. Nearly every sample came with metadata listing a de-identified subject ID, COVID-19 status, age in years and sex. Where available, HLA class I and class II types were obtained from metadata supplied by the sample provider rather than from assay-based typing.

CDR1 and CDR2, per the germline V gene, are SGDLS and YYNGEE. The CDR3 measures 15 amino acids from cysteine to phenylalanine. The entry retains the CDR3 DNA only, 45 bases that are in frame from base 1. V was cut back by 4 bases and J by 0 bases, leaving a gap of 13 bases between them. As regards this clone: This receptor's antigen is unknown. Per-nucleotide qualities are absent, and no much larger clonotype sits a single base away.

The immunoSEQ Assay, a bias-controlled multiplex PCR, was used to amplify TCRbeta CDR3 regions from genomic DNA. On the study's bioinformatics: The number of nucleated cells in each sample was estimated by amplification of reference gene primers within the assay. To quantify the absolute abundance of each unique TCRbeta CDR3 rearrangement, sequence reads were collapsed and filtered. Productive Simpson clonality was computed per sample as the square root of Simpson's diversity index over productive rearrangements. TCRdb retrieved this table from immuneACCESS and kept in-frame rearrangements only. Not all clones are present; in checked studies, unresolved V genes account for under half, and no reason is known for the remainder. V and J calls and clone size follow that table, whereas D and trimming were derived from the DNA. The sample records approximately 120,000 clones, 65% to 90% of which are singletons. The ten largest account for 27% of the sample.

The study at large found these results: The amount of clinical and demographic metadata varied by source and participant and was provided uncurated.

Whole blood was collected in K2EDTA tubes by collaborating institutions according to the institutions' own protocols. For TCRbeta analysis, collaborator samples were shipped as frozen whole blood, as isolated PBMCs, or as DNA extracted from either sample type. The material sequenced was peripheral blood. The TCR comes from a woman of 80 years or more with acute or convalescent COVID-19. The rearrangement combines TRBV9 with TRBJ1-1; matching of 6 bases hints at TRBD1 as the D gene. The CDR3: CASSPDRTMNTEAFF. The nucleotide sequence is TGTGCCAGCAGCCCCGACAGGACCATGAACACTGAAGCTTTCTTT.